The 7 T cell receptor beta chains given below trace back to one sample, sequenced in a study of cytomegalovirus exposure and HLA in healthy donors. The PCR had 60 Vbeta and 13 Jbeta primers. Only in-frame clones appear in the TCRdb table, and some are missing; sequencing was by immunoSEQ multiplex PCR. The sample consists of fewer than 100,000 clones, roughly 73% of them appearing once. What was sequenced was PBMCs. Source of these receptors: a male donor in good health and CMV-seropositive.

The rearrangement links TRBV4-2 to TRBJ2-7; D might be TRBD2 (6 bases). Trimming cost V 0 bases and J 1 base, with 10 bases left between them. The germline CDR1 and CDR2 sequences are LGHNA and YNFKEQ. This CDR3 has 15 residues. CDR3 residues: CASSQDIGGSYEQYF. CDR3 DNA: TGTGCCAGCAGCCAAGATATCGGGGGATCCTACGAGCAGTACTTC.

This clone was observed a few times. The J gene is TRBJ1-5, the V gene TRBV7-2; a weak D match, TRBD1 (6 bases). Per the germline V gene, CDR1 is SGHTA and CDR2 is FQGNSA. The CDR3 extends over 15 amino acids. Between the trimmed V and J ends, which lost 2 bases and 2 bases, there was a span of 10 bases. CDR3 residues: CASSLKSGGNQPQHF. The CDR3 region has the DNA TGTGCCAGCAGCTTAAAGTCAGGGGGCAATCAGCCCCAGCATTTT.

This chain joins TRBV5-1 and TRBJ2-1; D unclear. The CDR3 contains 15 residues. Germline CDR1 and CDR2: SGHRS and YFSETQ. V dropped 0 bases and J dropped 7 bases, with 14 bases sitting between them. The CDR3 DNA reads TGCGCCAGCAGCTTGGCCCGGCGGAAGGCAAATGAGCAGTTCTTC. Translating gives CASSLARRKANEQFF.

The chain combines TRBV28 with TRBJ2-3; 8 nucleotides line up with TRBD2. This CDR3 has 17 residues. Looked up from germline, CDR1 is MDHEN and CDR2 is SYDVKM. V gave up 4 bases and J gave up 0 bases; unmatched junction bases: 9. CDR3 sequence (DNA): TGTGCCAGCAGTTCCCCCCGCGGGGGGCTGAGCACAGATACGCAGTATTTT. Amino acids: CASSSPRGGLSTDTQYF. The full variable domain, rest sourced from reference TRBV28 and TRBJ2-3, is DVKVTQSSRYLVKRTGEKVFLECVQDMDHENMFWYRQDPGLGLRLIYFSYDVKMKEKGDIPEGYSVSREKKERFSLILESASTNQTSMYLCASSSPRGGLSTDTQYFGPGTRLTVL.

The J gene is TRBJ2-1, the V gene TRBV27, with D uncertain. The CDR3 consists of 15 residues. The V end lost 4 bases, the J end lost 1 base, and 11 bases lay between the germline ends. Looked up from germline, CDR1 is MNHEY and CDR2 is SMNVEV (reference sequence). CDR3 DNA sequence: TGTGCCAGCAGTTCCCGGGTTCCTTCCTACAATGAGCAGTTCTTC. Amino acid sequence: CASSSRVPSYNEQFF.

This chain links TRBV27 with TRBJ2-1; D uncertain. CDR1 and CDR2 (germline): MNHEY, SMNVEV (reference sequence). CDR3 length equals 15 residues. V gave up 2 bases and J gave up 3 bases, with 11 bases separating them. The CDR3 sequence: CASSLTGPNYNEQFF. The CDR3 DNA reads as TGTGCCAGCAGTTTAACGGGTCCAAACTACAATGAGCAGTTCTTC.

This clone was recorded a few times. This chain links TRBV9 with TRBJ1-4; D not resolved. This CDR3 has 17 amino acids. V was pared by 4 bases and J by 3 bases, with 19 bases between. Germline V gene data show CDR1 as SGDLS and CDR2 as YYNGEE. The CDR3 is CASSPGDQLIANEKLFF. For the CDR3, the DNA is TGTGCCAGCAGCCCCGGGGATCAGCTCATCGCTAATGAAAAACTGTTTTTT.